A selection of T cell receptor beta chains follows, all from one sample in a study of CD8+ T cells in alopecia areata. Sequencing used immunoSEQ multiplex PCR; TCRdb keeps in-frame clones, though not all of them. Of over 85,000 clones in the sample, about two thirds are singletons; the top ten hold roughly a sixth. The sample in question was CD8+ T cells sorted from blood, obtained around week 46, from a patient treated with tofacitinib. The receptors originated from a human donor with alopecia areata. Both conserved end residues are part of each CDR3. The D gene is left open where the match is weak. Not every row has a clone size; where given, it reads once, few, many or a size class.

size	J	V	D	CDR3	DNA
.	TRBJ1-6	TRBV7-3	.	CASSEGGGNSPLHF	TGTGCCAGCAGCGAAGGGGGTGGAAATTCACCCCTCCACTTT
few	TRBJ2-7	TRBV21-1	.	CASMPGTTTYEQYF	TGTGCCAGCATGCCCGGGACTACCACCTACGAGCAGTACTTC
.	TRBJ2-7	TRBV4-3	.	CASSASPYEQYF	TGCGCCAGCAGCGCAAGTCCCTACGAGCAGTACTTC
.	TRBJ2-7	TRBV13	.	CASSLEGSYEQYF	TGTGCCAGCAGCTTAGAAGGCTCCTACGAGCAGTACTTC
once	TRBJ1-2	TRBV5-6	TRBD1	CASSGGTGNVYGYTF	TGTGCCAGCAGCGGGGGGACAGGAAACGTATATGGCTACACCTTC
.	TRBJ1-6	TRBV19	.	CASSIARGTDSPLHF	TGTGCCAGTAGTATCGCTAGAGGGACGGACTCACCCCTCCACTTT
once	TRBJ2-3	TRBV9	TRBD2	CASSSGTSRSSTDTQYF	TGTGCCAGCAGCTCCGGGACTAGCAGATCTAGCACAGATACGCAGTATTTT
few	TRBJ1-2	TRBV29-1	.	CSVPIPPMGYGYTF	TGCAGCGTTCCTATTCCACCGATGGGATATGGCTACACCTTC
.	TRBJ2-1	TRBV29-1	.	CSVAGTRGPEQFF	TGCAGCGTTGCTGGCACCCGGGGTCCTGAGCAGTTCTTC
few	TRBJ1-1	TRBV15	TRBD1	CATSDIGQGLNTEAFF	TGTGCCACCAGCGATATCGGACAGGGACTGAACACTGAAGCTTTCTTT
.	TRBJ2-7	TRBV2	TRBD2	CASSAGGGYEQYF	TGTGCCAGCAGCGCCGGCGGGGGCTACGAGCAGTACTTC
.	TRBJ2-1	TRBV9	TRBD2	CASSSGLGGNEQFF	TGTGCCAGCAGCTCAGGACTAGGTGGTAATGAGCAGTTCTTC